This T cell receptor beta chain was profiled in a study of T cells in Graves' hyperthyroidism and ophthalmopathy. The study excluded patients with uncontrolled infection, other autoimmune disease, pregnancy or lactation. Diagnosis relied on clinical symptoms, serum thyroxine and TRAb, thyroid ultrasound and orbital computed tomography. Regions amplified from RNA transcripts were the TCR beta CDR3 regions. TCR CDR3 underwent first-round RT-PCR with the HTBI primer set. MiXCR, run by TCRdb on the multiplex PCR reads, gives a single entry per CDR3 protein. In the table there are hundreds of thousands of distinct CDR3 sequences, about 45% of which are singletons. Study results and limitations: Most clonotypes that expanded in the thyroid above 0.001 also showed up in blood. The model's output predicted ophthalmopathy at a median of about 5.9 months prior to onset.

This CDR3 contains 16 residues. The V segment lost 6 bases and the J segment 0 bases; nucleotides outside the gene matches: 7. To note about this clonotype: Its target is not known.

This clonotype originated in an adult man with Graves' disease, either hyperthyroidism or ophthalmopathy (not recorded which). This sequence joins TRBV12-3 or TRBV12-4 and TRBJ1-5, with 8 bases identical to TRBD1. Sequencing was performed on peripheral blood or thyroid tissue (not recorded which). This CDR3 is CASSSDRGYSNQPQHF. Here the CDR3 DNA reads TGTGCCAGCAGCTCAGACAGGGGATATAGCAATCAGCCCCAGCATTTT.